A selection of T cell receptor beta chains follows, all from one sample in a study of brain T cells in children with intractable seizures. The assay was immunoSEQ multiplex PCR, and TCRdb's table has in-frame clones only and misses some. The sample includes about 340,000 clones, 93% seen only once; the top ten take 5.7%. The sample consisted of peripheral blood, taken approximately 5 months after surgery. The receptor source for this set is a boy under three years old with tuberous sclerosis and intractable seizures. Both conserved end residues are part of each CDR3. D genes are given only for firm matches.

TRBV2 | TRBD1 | CASSRQGNQFF
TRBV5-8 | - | CASSPRSNQPQHF
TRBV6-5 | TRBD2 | CASSYALAAEQYF
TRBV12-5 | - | CASGSVGVGYEQYF
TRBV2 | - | CASSEYVGLSYNEQFF
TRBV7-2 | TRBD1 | CASSLVGTGLTEAFF
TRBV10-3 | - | CAISEPGGTPNTEAFF
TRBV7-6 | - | CASSSTTGQRRFF
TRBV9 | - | CASSVSHSATNEKLFF
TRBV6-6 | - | CASSQADTSYEQYF
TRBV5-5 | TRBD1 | CASSVRDSYNEQFF
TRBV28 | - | CASSLLRPYGYTF
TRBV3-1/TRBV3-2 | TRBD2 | CASSQALAGVEETQYF
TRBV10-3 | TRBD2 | CAISEPTYGAGDGDTQYF
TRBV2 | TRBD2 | CASRTSGAYNEQFF
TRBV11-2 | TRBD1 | CASSIRQGSYEQYF
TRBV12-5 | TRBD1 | CASGLSPTGAYFFEAFF
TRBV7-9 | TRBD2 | CASSWTSGRADTQYF
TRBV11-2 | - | CASSLEFTGPLFF
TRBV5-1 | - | CASSLGGPGNTIYF
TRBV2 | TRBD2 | CASRTSGYEQYF
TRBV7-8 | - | CASSLGYYEQYF
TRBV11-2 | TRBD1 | CASSLGQGYGYTF
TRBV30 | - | CAWSAYGHTYQPQHF
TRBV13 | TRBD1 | CASSRQGAEQPQHF
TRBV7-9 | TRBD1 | CASSLLGTGDDEQYF
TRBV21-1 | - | CASSKVGGEFTEAFF
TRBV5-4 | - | CASSLVRGQFHGYTF
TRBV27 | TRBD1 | CASSSSRDRGFNEQFF
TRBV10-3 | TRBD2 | CAISELKTSGAVYNEQFF
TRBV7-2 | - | CPLGEQYF
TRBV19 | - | CASSTPGEKETQYF
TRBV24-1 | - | CATSDVKSSYEQYF
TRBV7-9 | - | CASSTSYEQYF
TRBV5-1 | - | CASSLDWGSYGYTF